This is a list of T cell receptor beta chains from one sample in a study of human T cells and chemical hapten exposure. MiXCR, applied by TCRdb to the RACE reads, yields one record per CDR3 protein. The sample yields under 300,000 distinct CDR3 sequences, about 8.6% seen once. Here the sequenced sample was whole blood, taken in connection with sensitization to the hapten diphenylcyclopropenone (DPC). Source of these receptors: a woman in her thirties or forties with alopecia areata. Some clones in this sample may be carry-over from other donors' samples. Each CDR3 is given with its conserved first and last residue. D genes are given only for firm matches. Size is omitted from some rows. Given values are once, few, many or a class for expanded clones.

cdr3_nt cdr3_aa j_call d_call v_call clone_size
TGTGCCAGCAGTTACTCGAAACAGGGAGGCGAAAAACTGTTTTTT CASSYSKQGGEKLFF TRBJ1-4 NA TRBV6-5 many
TGTGCCAGCAGCCCGTCACCGACTGGAGGCACAGATACGCAGTATTTT CASSPSPTGGTDTQYF TRBJ2-3 NA TRBV7-2 NA
TGCAGTGCCCGAGAGGTGTACCGCGAGCAGTACTTC CSAREVYREQYF TRBJ2-7 NA TRBV20-1 many
TGTGCCAGCAGCAAGGGGACAGGGGTCTACAATGAGCAGTTCTTC CASSKGTGVYNEQFF TRBJ2-1 NA TRBV21-1 few
TGTGCCAGCAGCCTTAGCGGGAGTAGGGACGAGCAGTACTTC CASSLSGSRDEQYF TRBJ2-7 TRBD2 TRBV12-3/TRBV12-4 NA
TGTGCCAGCAGTTACCATGGCAACACTGAAGCTTTCTTT CASSYHGNTEAFF TRBJ1-1 NA TRBV6-2/TRBV6-3 few
TGTGCCTGGGGGCTAAGCGGAGATACGCAGTATTTT CAWGLSGDTQYF TRBJ2-3 NA TRBV30 NA
TGTGCCAGCAGTTCAAAGCCGAGCACCGGGGAGCTGTTTTTT CASSSKPSTGELFF TRBJ2-2 NA TRBV12-3/TRBV12-4 once
TGTGCCAGCAGCCCACCAGGGTCTACGGGGCACGAGCAGTACTTC CASSPPGSTGHEQYF TRBJ2-7 NA TRBV12-3/TRBV12-4 few
TGTGCCAGCAGCTTAATTCCAGGCCTGGCTAGCGGGAGTACGACCCAGTACTTC CASSLIPGLASGSTTQYF TRBJ2-5 TRBD2 TRBV7-2 NA
TGTGCCAGCAGCCAAAGGTCAGATACGCAGTATTTT CASSQRSDTQYF TRBJ2-3 NA TRBV3-1 many
TGTGCCAGCAGTTCCACGACTAACAATGAGCAGTTCTTC CASSSTTNNEQFF TRBJ2-1 NA TRBV12-3/TRBV12-4 NA
TGTGCCAGCAGTTACGCAACCGGGACAGAAAACATTCAGTACTTC CASSYATGTENIQYF TRBJ2-4 TRBD1 TRBV6-6 NA
TGTGCCAGCAGTGGGGTGGGGCCATACAATGAGCAGTTCTTC CASSGVGPYNEQFF TRBJ2-1 NA TRBV28 NA
TGTGCCAGCAGTTTAGCGGGGTATGGCTACACCTTC CASSLAGYGYTF TRBJ1-2 NA TRBV28 many
TGTGCCAGTAGCGGGATTGTAAACATTCAGTACTTC CASSGIVNIQYF TRBJ2-4 TRBD2 TRBV11-1 few
TGTGCCAGCAGTCCCATCAGGGTCGGTGAGCAGTACTTC CASSPIRVGEQYF TRBJ2-7 NA TRBV7-2 NA
TGTGCCAGCAGCCCCTATCAAGTCGGTGGCGGGGAGCTGTTTTTT CASSPYQVGGGELFF TRBJ2-2 NA TRBV7-8 once
TGTGCCAGCACAGGCGGGAGAGGCACAGATACGCAGTATTTT CASTGGRGTDTQYF TRBJ2-3 TRBD2 TRBV12-3/TRBV12-4 NA
TGTGCCAGCTCCCAAGCCTCGTATGAGCAGTTCTTC CASSQASYEQFF TRBJ2-1 NA TRBV28 NA
TGTGCCAGCAGCTCCCCCGTACCTGGGGCCACAGATACGCAGTATTTT CASSSPVPGATDTQYF TRBJ2-3 NA TRBV7-9 NA
TGTGCCAGCAGTTACACCTTTGGAGGGGGCACTGAAGCTTTCTTT CASSYTFGGGTEAFF TRBJ1-1 NA TRBV6-5 many
TGTGCCAGCAGCTTAGACGTCGGGAGCTCCTATAATTCACCCCTCCACTTT CASSLDVGSSYNSPLHF TRBJ1-6 NA TRBV7-2 NA
TGTGCCAGCAGTAGTTTCGATGAAAAACTGTTTTTT CASSSFDEKLFF TRBJ1-4 NA TRBV6-5 NA
TGCAGTGCTAGTCCCTTGGCAGGGGGTAACATCCTTAATGAAAAACTGTTTTTT CSASPLAGGNILNEKLFF TRBJ1-4 TRBD1 TRBV20-1 few
TGCAGTGCTAGTTTACTGGTCGGGGAGACCCAGTACTTC CSASLLVGETQYF TRBJ2-5 NA TRBV20-1 NA
TGTGCCAGCAGCTTCGGAGGTAGCACAGATACGCAGTATTTT CASSFGGSTDTQYF TRBJ2-3 NA TRBV7-9 many
TGTGCCAGCAGTTTATGGAGGAGTAGAGGGAAGAACACTGAAGCTTTCTTT CASSLWRSRGKNTEAFF TRBJ1-1 NA TRBV28 NA
TGTGCCAGCAGTTACTCGGTACGGGGTACCGGGGAGCTGTTTTTT CASSYSVRGTGELFF TRBJ2-2 NA TRBV6-2/TRBV6-3 many
TGTGCCAGCCGGACAGGGGATGTGCAGCCCCAGCATTTT CASRTGDVQPQHF TRBJ1-5 TRBD1 TRBV28 NA
TGTGCCAGCAGTTACTCGCCTAGGAACACCTACGAGCAGTACTTC CASSYSPRNTYEQYF TRBJ2-7 NA TRBV6-5 NA
TGTGCCAGCAGCACAGGACAGGGGAGGGAACAGCCCCAGCATTTT CASSTGQGREQPQHF TRBJ1-5 TRBD1 TRBV2 many
TGCAGTGCCCCCGGGACACATGCTCAGCCCCAGCATTTT CSAPGTHAQPQHF TRBJ1-5 NA TRBV20-1 many
TGTGCCAGCAGCCCAGCATTGAGAACCCACTACGAGCAGTACTTC CASSPALRTHYEQYF TRBJ2-7 NA TRBV27 NA
TGTGCCAGCAGCTTCCAACGACCAGCCACCGGGGAGCTGTTTTTT CASSFQRPATGELFF TRBJ2-2 NA TRBV7-9 few
TGCAGTGCCGATCAAGGACTAGCGGGATCCTACAATGAGCAGTTCTTC CSADQGLAGSYNEQFF TRBJ2-1 TRBD2 TRBV20-1 NA
TGTGCCAGCAGCTTAAGGGCCCCGGGACAGGTTCACAATGAGCAGTTCTTC CASSLRAPGQVHNEQFF TRBJ2-1 TRBD1 TRBV7-9 NA
TGTGCCAGCAGTTACTCGCAGGGGCGCGAAAAACTGTTTTTT CASSYSQGREKLFF TRBJ1-4 NA TRBV6-2/TRBV6-3 many